This T cell receptor (beta chain) was sequenced in a study of control samples from healthy donors and cancer patients (dated by TCRdb to between 2020 and 2021). CDR1 SGHAT and CDR2 FQNNGV are derived from the germline V gene. Unmatched junction bases come to 4, with V trimmed by 4 bases and J by 2 bases. Spanning cysteine to phenylalanine, the CDR3 consists of 14 amino acids. Only the CDR3 DNA stays, 42 bases, in frame from base 1. Libraries came from the immunoSEQ multiplex PCR assay. The table comes from immuneACCESS by way of TCRdb, which keeps in-frame sequences with V and J called. Part of the clones is missing from these tables; in studies checked, under half for an unresolved V gene and the rest for unknown reasons. This sample lists about 79,000 clones; approximately 93% were detected once. The top ten hold roughly 1.3% of the sample. Remarks on this clone: What this receptor recognizes is not known. No base-level quality is on record; no much larger clone is a single base apart.

This receptor chain uses TRBV11-2 and TRBJ2-5; 7 nucleotides in the junction match TRBD2. Sequencing was performed on PBMCs. This sequence was found in a woman aged 40 to 49 with lung cancer. The nucleotide sequence reads TGTGCCAGCAGCTCCTCTAGCGGACAAGAGACCCAGTACTTC. This codes for CASSSSSGQETQYF.